Sequencing of this T cell receptor (beta chain) was carried out in a study of blood T cell repertoires in COVID-19. Clones were sequenced by immunoSEQ multiplex PCR, and TCRdb holds only the in-frame ones, with some missing. The table has about 230,000 clones, around 84% seen once. The length of the CDR3 is 15 residues. V shed 5 bases and J 4 bases; nucleotides not matched to a gene: 9. Germline-derived CDR1 and CDR2 are SGHVS and FQNEAQ. This rearrangement joins TRBV7-8 to TRBJ1-1; 8 bases agree with TRBD1. This TCR was recovered from a woman aged 80 or over with active or convalescent COVID-19. Material for sequencing was peripheral blood. The CDR3 spells CASSGRQGSGTEAFF. The CDR3 DNA reads as TGTGCCAGCAGCGGAAGACAGGGGAGCGGCACTGAAGCTTTCTTT.